This T cell receptor (beta chain) is drawn from a study of blood T cell repertoires in COVID-19. At the level of the study: PBMCs, B-cell-depleted T cells, or T cells provided the cDNA or gDNA that made up the material.

Germline trimming cut 4 bases from V and 0 bases from J; bases unmatched to any gene: 3. Per germline, CDR1 SGHRS and CDR2 YFSETQ. The CDR3 consists of 15 residues. The table lists this clone with a few counts. Study processing details: Amplified reference gene primers provided the basis for estimating nucleated cell counts. Sequencing used immunoSEQ multiplex PCR; TCRdb keeps in-frame clones, though not all of them. V and J calls and clone size are as listed in that table; D and trimming were resolved from the DNA. The profile shows around 130,000 clones, roughly 91% of them singletons. The sequenced sample consisted of peripheral blood. The sequence derives from a man aged 50-59 years with active or convalescent COVID-19. The V and J genes are TRBV5-1 and TRBJ2-2; 7 nucleotides line up with TRBD1. In DNA form, the CDR3 reads TGCGCCAGCAGCATCGGGACAGCGAACACCGGGGAGCTGTTTTTT. This encodes CASSIGTANTGELFF.